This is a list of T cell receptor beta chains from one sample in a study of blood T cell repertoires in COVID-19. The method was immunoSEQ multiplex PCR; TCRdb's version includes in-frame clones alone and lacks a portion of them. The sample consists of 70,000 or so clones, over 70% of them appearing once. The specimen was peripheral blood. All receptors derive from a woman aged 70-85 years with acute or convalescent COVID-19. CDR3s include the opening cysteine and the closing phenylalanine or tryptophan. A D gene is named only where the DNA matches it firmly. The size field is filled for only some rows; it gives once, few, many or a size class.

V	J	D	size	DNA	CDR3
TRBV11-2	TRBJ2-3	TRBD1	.	TGTGCCAGCAGCCCCCGGGACAGGGGACCAGATACGCAGTATTTT	CASSPRDRGPDTQYF
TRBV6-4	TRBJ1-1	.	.	TGTGCCAGCAGTGTCTCGATGCAGGGCCGAGCTTTCTTT	CASSVSMQGRAFF
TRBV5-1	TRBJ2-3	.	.	TGCGCCAGCAGCTTTACAGGTTGGGGTCGTACAGATACGCAGTATTTT	CASSFTGWGRTDTQYF
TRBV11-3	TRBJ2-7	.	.	TGTGCCAGCAGCTTAGGCGGAGCCACCTACGAGCAGTACTTC	CASSLGGATYEQYF
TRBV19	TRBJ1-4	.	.	TGTGCCAGTCGTAATGAAAAACTGTTTTTT	CASRNEKLFF
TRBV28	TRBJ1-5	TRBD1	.	TGTGCCAGCAGTTTATCAGGGGGCGCGGGTCAGCCCCAGCATTTT	CASSLSGGAGQPQHF
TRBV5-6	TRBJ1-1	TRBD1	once	TGTGCCAGCAGCTTCGACAGGGGGGTAGCTTTCTTT	CASSFDRGVAFF
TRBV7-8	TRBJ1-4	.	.	TGTGCCAGCAGCCCAGGGAGGGGAGCTAATGAAAAACTGTTTTTT	CASSPGRGANEKLFF
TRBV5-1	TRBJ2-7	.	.	TGCGCCAGCAGCCCATCCCAAGCGAGCTCCTACGAGCAGTACTTC	CASSPSQASSYEQYF
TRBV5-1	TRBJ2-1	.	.	TGCGCCAGCAGCTTTGGAAGGGTAGCGAAAGTCTCCTACAATGAGCAGTTCTTC	CASSFGRVAKVSYNEQFF
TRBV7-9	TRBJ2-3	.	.	TGTGCCAGCAGCTTAGTGACAGGTAGCACAGATACGCAGTATTTT	CASSLVTGSTDTQYF